This T cell receptor beta chain was observed in a study of metastatic and nonmetastatic thyroid tumors. Every patient underwent thyroid surgery untreated. This clone was observed at least ten times. TCRdb re-called the PCR reads through MiXCR. The sample consists of some 41,000 clones, roughly 14% of them appearing once. Germline lookup yields CDR1 DFQATT and CDR2 SNEGSKA (reference sequence). The CDR3 loop spans 13 amino acids. After removal of 7 bases from V and 5 bases from J, the junction contained 9 bases not matched to a gene. What was sequenced was blood. The receptor comes from a female donor with papillary thyroid cancer or a benign thyroid nodule (not recorded which). Some clones in this sample may be carry-over from other donors' samples. V gene TRBV20-1 combines with J gene TRBJ2-7; TRBD1 agrees at 9 bases. For the CDR3, the DNA is TGCAGTGTCCCGGACAGGGGCAGCGACGAGCAGTACTTC. Translating gives CSVPDRGSDEQYF.